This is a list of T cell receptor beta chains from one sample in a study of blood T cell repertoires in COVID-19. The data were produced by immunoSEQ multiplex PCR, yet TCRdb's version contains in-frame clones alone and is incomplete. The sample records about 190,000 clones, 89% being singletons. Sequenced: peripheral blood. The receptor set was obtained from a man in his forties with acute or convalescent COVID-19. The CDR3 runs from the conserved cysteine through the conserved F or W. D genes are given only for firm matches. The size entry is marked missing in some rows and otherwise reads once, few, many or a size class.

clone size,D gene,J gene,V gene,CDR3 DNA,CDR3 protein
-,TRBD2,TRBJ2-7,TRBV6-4,TGTGCCAGCAGTCCGACTAGCGGGGTCTACGAGCAGTACTTC,CASSPTSGVYEQYF
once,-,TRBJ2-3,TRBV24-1,TGTGCCACCAGGGATCCTAGCACAGATACGCAGTATTTT,CATRDPSTDTQYF
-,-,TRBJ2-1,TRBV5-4,TGTGCCAGCCCGGGGGATATGCGGGGCCACAATGAGCAGTTCTTC,CASPGDMRGHNEQFF
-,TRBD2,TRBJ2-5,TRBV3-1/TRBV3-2,TGTGCCAGCAGCCAAGAACTAGCGGGGCGCTACTTC,CASSQELAGRYF
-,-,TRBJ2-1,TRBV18,TGTGCCAGCTCACCAGGGGCTAATGAGCAGTTCTTC,CASSPGANEQFF
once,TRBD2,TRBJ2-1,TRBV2,TGTGCCAGCGGCCCCGCGGGGGGGTCCTGGGATGAGCAGTTCTTC,CASGPAGGSWDEQFF
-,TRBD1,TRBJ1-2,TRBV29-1,TGCAGCGTTGATTCGACTGGACAGGGGCTCGGCTACACCTTC,CSVDSTGQGLGYTF
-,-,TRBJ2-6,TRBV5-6,TGTGCCAGCAGCAACCGGGACTGGATCTCTGGGGCCAACGTCCTGACTTTC,CASSNRDWISGANVLTF
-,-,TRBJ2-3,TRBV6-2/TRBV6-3,TGTGCCAGCAGTCCACCGGGGGTAGCTACACATCTCCCAGATACGCAGTATTTT,CASSPPGVATHLPDTQYF
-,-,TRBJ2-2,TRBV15,TGTGCCCCGACCCTAGAGGCGAACACCGGGGAGCTGTTTTTT,CAPTLEANTGELFF
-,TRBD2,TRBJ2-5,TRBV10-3,TGTGCCATCAGCGAGACTAGCGCTGAGACCCAGTACTTC,CAISETSAETQYF
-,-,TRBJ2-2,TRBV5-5,TGTGCCAGCAGCTTGGGGACAATCGGTGGTTGGGGAGGGGAGCTGTTTTTT,CASSLGTIGGWGGELFF
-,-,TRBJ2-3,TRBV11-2,TGTGCCAGCAGTCCCCGAGCCACAGATACGCAGTATTTT,CASSPRATDTQYF
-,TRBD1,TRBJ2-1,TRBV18,TGTGCCAGCTCACTTCGGACAGGGGGAGGCTACTCCTACAATGAGCAGTTCTTC,CASSLRTGGGYSYNEQFF
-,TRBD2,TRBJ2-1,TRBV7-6,TGTGCCAGCAGCCGAGGACTAGCGGGCGAAGTTGGCAATGAGCAGTTCTTC,CASSRGLAGEVGNEQFF
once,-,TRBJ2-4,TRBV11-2,TGTGCCAGCAGCTTGACCGGGGAAAACATTCAGTACTTC,CASSLTGENIQYF
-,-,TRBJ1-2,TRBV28,TGTGCCAGCAGCGGACATCCGGGTGCCTATGGCTACACCTTC,CASSGHPGAYGYTF
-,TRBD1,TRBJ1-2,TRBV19,TGTGCCAGTAGCCAAACCGGGACAGGGGTAGCTGGCTACACCTTC,CASSQTGTGVAGYTF
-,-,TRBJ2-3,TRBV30,TGTGCCTGGAGGCCGGGACTGAGCACAGATACGCAGTATTTT,CAWRPGLSTDTQYF
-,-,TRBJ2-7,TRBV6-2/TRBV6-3,TGTGCCAGCAGTTACGATCGGCGGGGCTCCAACGAGCAGTACTTC,CASSYDRRGSNEQYF
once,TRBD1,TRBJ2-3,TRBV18,TGTGCCAGCTCACCTCGGACAGGGGGCACCACAGATACGCAGTATTTT,CASSPRTGGTTDTQYF
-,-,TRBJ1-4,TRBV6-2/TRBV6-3,TGTGCCAGCAGTTACTCGAGCAGGGGTCAGGAAAAACTGTTTTTT,CASSYSSRGQEKLFF
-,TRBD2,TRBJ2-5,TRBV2,TGTGCCAGCAGTGAAGCGCTAGCGGGGGGGTGGGAGACCCAGTACTTC,CASSEALAGGWETQYF
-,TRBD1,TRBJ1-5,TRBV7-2,TGTGCCAGCAGCTTTGGCGTCGGGACAGGGATGCAGCCCCAGCATTTT,CASSFGVGTGMQPQHF
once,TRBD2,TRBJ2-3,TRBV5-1,TGCGCCAGCAGCCTAGCGGGGGGTTGGGATACGCAGTATTTT,CASSLAGGWDTQYF
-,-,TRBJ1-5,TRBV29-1,TGCAGCGTTCTTAATCAGCCCCAGCATTTT,CSVLNQPQHF
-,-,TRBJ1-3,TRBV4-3,TGCGCCAGCAGCCACCGGGGATCCTCTGGAAACACCATATATTTT,CASSHRGSSGNTIYF
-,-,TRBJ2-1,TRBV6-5,TGTGCCAGCAACGGACTATACAATGAGCAGTTCTTC,CASNGLYNEQFF
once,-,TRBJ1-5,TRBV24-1,TGTGCCACGGGTGGGGGCGCAGGCAATCAGCCCCAGCATTTT,CATGGGAGNQPQHF
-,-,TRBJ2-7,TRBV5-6,TGTGCCAGCAGCTTGGGGCTAGCTGACAACGAGCAGTACTTC,CASSLGLADNEQYF
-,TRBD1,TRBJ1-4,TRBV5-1,TGCGCCAGCAGTTTATCCGGGACAGGGACGGAAAAACTGTTTTTT,CASSLSGTGTEKLFF
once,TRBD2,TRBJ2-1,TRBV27,TGTGCCAGCAGTTCCCGACTAGCGGGGGATGAGCAGTTCTTC,CASSSRLAGDEQFF
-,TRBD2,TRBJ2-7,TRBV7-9,TGTGCCAGCAGCCTCAGGGCTAGCGGGGCCTACGAGCAGTACTTC,CASSLRASGAYEQYF
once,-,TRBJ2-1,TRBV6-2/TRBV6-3,TGTGCCAGCAGTTACATCGGCGGGGTCCTCTCCTACAATGAGCAGTTCTTC,CASSYIGGVLSYNEQFF
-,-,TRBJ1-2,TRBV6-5,TGTGCCAGCAGGAGCACCCGATCCCTTGGTGGCTACACCTTC,CASRSTRSLGGYTF
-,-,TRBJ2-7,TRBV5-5,TGTGCCAGCAGCTTAGAGCTCGGGGGACCCTACGAGCAGTACTTC,CASSLELGGPYEQYF
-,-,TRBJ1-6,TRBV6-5,TGTGCCAGCAACAACGGGGTTTCACCCCTCCACTTT,CASNNGVSPLHF
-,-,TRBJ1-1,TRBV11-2,TGTGCCAGCAGCTCACAGGGAGGGAGGACTGAAGCTTTCTTT,CASSSQGGRTEAFF
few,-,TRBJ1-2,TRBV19,TGTGCCAGTAGTAGGGCGTCACAGGGTAACTATGGCTACACCTTC,CASSRASQGNYGYTF
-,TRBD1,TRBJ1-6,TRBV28,TGTGCCAGCAGTTTCCTAGGGACAGGGTATAATTCACCCCTCCACTTT,CASSFLGTGYNSPLHF
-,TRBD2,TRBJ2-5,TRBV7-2,TGTGCCAGCAGCTTTCAGCGGGGAGAACAAGAGACCCAGTACTTC,CASSFQRGEQETQYF
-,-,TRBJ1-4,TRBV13,TGTGCCAGCAGCTCCGGGAATGAAAAACTGTTTTTT,CASSSGNEKLFF
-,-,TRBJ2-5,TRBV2,TGTGCCCTACAGGCGGGACAGACGGAGACCCAGTACTTC,CALQAGQTETQYF
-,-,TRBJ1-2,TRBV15,TGTGCCACCAGCAGAGGGGGAGGGTATGGCTACACCTTC,CATSRGGGYGYTF
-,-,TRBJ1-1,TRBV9,TGTGCCAGCAGCGTGTTGGGCGCAGCGGTCACTGAAGCTTTCTTT,CASSVLGAAVTEAFF
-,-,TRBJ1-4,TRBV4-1,TGCGCCGGCTCCGGGACACTCACCTCAACTAATGAAAAACTGTTTTTT,CAGSGTLTSTNEKLFF
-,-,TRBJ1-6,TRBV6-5,TGTGCCAGTAGTTACTTCGCAGGCCTCAATTCACCCCTCCACTTT,CASSYFAGLNSPLHF
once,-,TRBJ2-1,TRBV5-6,TGTGCCAGCACCTTAGCGCAAACGGGCGGGACCTACAATGAGCAGTTCTTC,CASTLAQTGGTYNEQFF
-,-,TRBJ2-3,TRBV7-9,TGTGCCAGCAGCTTAACTAGTACAACAGATACGCAGTATTTT,CASSLTSTTDTQYF
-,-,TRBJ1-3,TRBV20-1,TGCAGTGCTAGTCGGGGTCTCGGGGGAAACACCATATATTTT,CSASRGLGGNTIYF
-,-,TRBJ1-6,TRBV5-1,TGCGCCAGCAGCTTAGACAGGAATTCCTATAATTCACCCCTCCACTTT,CASSLDRNSYNSPLHF